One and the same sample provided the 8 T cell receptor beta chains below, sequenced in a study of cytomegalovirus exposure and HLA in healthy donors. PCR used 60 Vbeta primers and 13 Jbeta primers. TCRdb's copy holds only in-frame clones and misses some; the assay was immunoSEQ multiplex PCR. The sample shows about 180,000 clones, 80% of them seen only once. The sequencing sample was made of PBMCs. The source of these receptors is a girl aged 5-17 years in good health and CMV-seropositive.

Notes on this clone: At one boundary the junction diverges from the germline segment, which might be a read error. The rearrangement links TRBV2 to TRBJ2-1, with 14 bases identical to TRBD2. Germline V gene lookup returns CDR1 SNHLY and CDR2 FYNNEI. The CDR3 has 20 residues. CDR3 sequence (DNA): TGTGCCAGCACTGAAAGGGGCGGGACTAGCGGGAGATGGAAGTACAATGAGCAGTTCTTC. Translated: CASTERGGTSGRWKYNEQFF.

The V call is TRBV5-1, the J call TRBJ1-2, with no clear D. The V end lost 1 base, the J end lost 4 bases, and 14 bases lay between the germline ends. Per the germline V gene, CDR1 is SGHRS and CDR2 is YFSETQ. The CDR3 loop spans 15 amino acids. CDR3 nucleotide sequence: TGCGCCAGCAGCTTGCGGCCGTGGGAGGTCTATGGCTACACCTTC. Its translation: CASSLRPWEVYGYTF.

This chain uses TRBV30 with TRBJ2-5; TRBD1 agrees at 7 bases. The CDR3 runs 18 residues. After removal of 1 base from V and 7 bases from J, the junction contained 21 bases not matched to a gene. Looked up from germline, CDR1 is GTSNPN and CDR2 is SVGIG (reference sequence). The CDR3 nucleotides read TGTGCCTGGAGTGCGAGACAGGGACCTGAAGCCCCTTGGAGGACCCAGTACTTC. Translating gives CAWSARQGPEAPWRTQYF. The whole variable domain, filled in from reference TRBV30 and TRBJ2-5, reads SQTIHQWPATLVQPVGSPLSLECTVEGTSNPNLYWYRQAAGRGLQLLFYSVGIGQISSEVPQNLSASRPQDRQFILSSKKLLLSDSGFYLCAWSARQGPEAPWRTQYFGPGTRLLVL.

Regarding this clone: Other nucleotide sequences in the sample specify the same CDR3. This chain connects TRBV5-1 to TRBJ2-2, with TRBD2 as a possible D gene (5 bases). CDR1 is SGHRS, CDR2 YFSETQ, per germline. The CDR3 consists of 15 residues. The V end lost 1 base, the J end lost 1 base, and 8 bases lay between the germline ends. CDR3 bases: TGCGCCAGCAGCTTGTTCCGGGAGAACACCGGGGAGCTGTTTTTT. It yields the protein CASSLFRENTGELFF. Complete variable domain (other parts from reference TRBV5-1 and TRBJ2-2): KAGVTQTPRYLIKTRGQQVTLSCSPISGHRSVSWYQQTPGQGLQFLFEYFSETQRNKGNFPGRFSGRQFSNSRSEMNVSTLELGDSALYLCASSLFRENTGELFFGEGSRLTVL.

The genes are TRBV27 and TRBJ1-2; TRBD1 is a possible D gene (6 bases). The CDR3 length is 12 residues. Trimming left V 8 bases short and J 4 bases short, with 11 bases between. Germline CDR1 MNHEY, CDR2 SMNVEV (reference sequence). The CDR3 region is CASRQGFYGYTF. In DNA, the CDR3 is TGTGCCAGCCGGCAGGGGTTCTATGGCTACACCTTC.

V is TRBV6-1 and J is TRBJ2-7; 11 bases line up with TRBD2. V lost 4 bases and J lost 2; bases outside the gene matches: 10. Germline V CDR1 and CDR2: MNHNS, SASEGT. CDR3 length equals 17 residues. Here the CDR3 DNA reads TGTGCCAGCAGTGCCCCCTCGACTAGCGGGACCCCCTACGAGCAGTACTTC. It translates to CASSAPSTSGTPYEQYF.

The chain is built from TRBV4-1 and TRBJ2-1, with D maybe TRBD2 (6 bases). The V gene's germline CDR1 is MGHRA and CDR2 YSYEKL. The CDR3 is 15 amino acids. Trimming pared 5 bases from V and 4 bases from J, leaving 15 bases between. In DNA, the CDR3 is TGCGCCAGCAGCTCCAAGGCGGGAACATACAATGAGCAGTTCTTC. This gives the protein CASSSKAGTYNEQFF.

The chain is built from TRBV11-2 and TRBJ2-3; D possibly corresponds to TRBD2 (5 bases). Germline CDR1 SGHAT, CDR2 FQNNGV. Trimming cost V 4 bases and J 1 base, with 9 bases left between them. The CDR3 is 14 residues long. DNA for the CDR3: TGTGCCAGCAGCTACTACGGGGGCACAGATACGCAGTATTTT. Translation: CASSYYGGTDTQYF. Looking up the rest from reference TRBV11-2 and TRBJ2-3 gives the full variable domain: EAGVAQSPRYKIIEKRQSVAFWCNPISGHATLYWYQQILGQGPKLLIQFQNNGVVDDSQLPKDRFSAERLKGVDSTLKIQPAKLEDSAVYLCASSYYGGTDTQYFGPGTRLTVL.